The next 26 T cell receptor beta chains were all read from a single sample in a study of regulatory T cells in long-lasting Graves disease. TCR beta libraries were built with iRepertoire HTBI primers and Arm-PCR of CDR3 regions. TCRdb re-called the multiplex PCR reads through MiXCR, storing one row per CDR3 protein. The sample holds fewer than 550,000 distinct CDR3 sequences, 20% to 25% seen once. The time point here: persistent/refractory GD, antithyroid drugs over 5 years with positive TRAb. PBMCs provided the RNA from which the TCR library was made. Material: peripheral blood mononuclear cells (PBMCs), obtained when the disease was refractory, from a patient treated with antithyroid drugs. These receptors came from a female donor with Graves disease.

This clonotype was recorded at least ten times. This sequence joins TRBV12-3 or TRBV12-4 and TRBJ2-2; 9 bases are a match to TRBD2. V dropped 10 bases and J dropped 10; count of bases not matched to a gene: 10. The CDR3 length is 13 residues. CDR3 amino acids: CATGLARSTELFF. DNA for the CDR3: TGTGCCACCGGACTAGCGAGAAGCACGGAGCTGTTTTTT.

In this sample, this clonotype turned up a few times. The V gene is TRBV6-5, the J gene TRBJ2-7; 10 nucleotides agree with TRBD1. The junction had 6 bases not matched to a gene; V was cut back by 4 bases and J by 3 bases. The CDR3 covers 15 residues. CDR1 MNHEY and CDR2 SVGAGI come from the germline V gene. CDR3 bases: TGTGCCAGCAGTTTCGACCGGGACAGGGGCTACGAGCAGTACTTC. This gives the protein CASSFDRDRGYEQYF.

This clonotype has just a few counts. This sequence joins TRBV7-9 and TRBJ2-7, with D uncertain. This CDR3 has 14 amino acids. V was clipped by 5 bases and J by 0 bases, with 11 bases between them. The germline gives CDR1 SEHNR, CDR2 FQNEAQ (reference sequence). The CDR3 region is CASSKDGLSYEQYF. The CDR3 DNA follows: TGTGCCAGCAGCAAAGACGGCCTCTCCTACGAGCAGTACTTC.

This clonotype was recorded many times. This chain uses TRBV29-1 with TRBJ1-4; 9 nucleotides match TRBD1. The length of the CDR3 is 13 residues. Germline V CDR1 and CDR2: SQVTM, ANQGSEA. V shed 4 bases and J 8 bases; nucleotides not matched to a gene: 5. DNA of the CDR3: TGCAGCGTTGGGGGGACAGGGAAGGAAAAACTGTTTTTT. It specifies CSVGGTGKEKLFF.

In its sample, this clonotype was seen a few times. V usage is TRBV11-1 and J usage is TRBJ2-3; TRBD1 is a possible D gene (5 bases). The germline gives CDR1 SGHAT, CDR2 FQDESV (reference sequence). V shed 5 bases and J shed 6 bases, with 12 bases lying between them. CDR3 length: 13 amino acids. DNA for the CDR3: TGTGCCAGCAGCCAGCAGGGCGGCGATACGCAGTATTTT. This gives the protein CASSQQGGDTQYF.

The chain uses TRBV7-9 and TRBJ1-5, with D hard to call. Looked up from germline, CDR1 is SEHNR and CDR2 is FQNEAQ (reference sequence). Deletions cut 6 bases from V and 7 bases from J, with 13 bases between. This CDR3 has 13 amino acids. Here the CDR3 DNA reads TGTGCCAGCAGTCCCTATCTCGGACAGCCCCAGCATTTT. It codes for CASSPYLGQPQHF.

This clonotype was counted between two and nine times. For the CDR3, the DNA is TGTGCCAGCAGCTTAGGAGGGGGGGGTTTTTCACCCCTCCACTTT. Translating it yields CASSLGGGGFSPLHF. The V and J genes are TRBV7-3 and TRBJ1-6, with a possible D match to TRBD1 (6 bases). Germline V gene lookup returns CDR1 SGHTA and CDR2 FQGTGA. This CDR3 has 15 residues. V was trimmed by 2 bases and J by 9 bases, leaving 14 bases between them.

Regarding this clonotype: A clone one base away is much larger, so this may be a read error. The chain has TRBV24-1 and TRBJ1-1; TRBD1 might be the D (6 bases). V lost 8 bases and J lost 1, with 19 bases in between. The germline V gene encodes CDR1 KGHDR and CDR2 SFDVKD. The CDR3 covers 16 residues. CDR3 loop: CATTGRLDSSNTEAFF. CDR3 coding DNA: TGTGCCACCACCGGGAGACTGGACAGCTCGAACACTGAAGCTTTCTTT.

This clonotype was detected many times. The genes are TRBV20-1 and TRBJ2-7; 9 positions match TRBD1. Germline-derived CDR1 and CDR2 are DFQATT and SNEGSKA (reference sequence). The CDR3 covers 14 residues. J lost 3 bases, V lost 1 base, and 4 bases had no gene match. CDR3 sequence reads: CSARGTGVGYEQYF. Here the CDR3 DNA reads TGCAGTGCTAGAGGGACAGGGGTTGGCTACGAGCAGTACTTC.

There are many counts of this clonotype. The genes are TRBV20-1 and TRBJ2-5; 8 bases are a match to TRBD1. The CDR3 spans 14 residues. With V trimmed by 5 bases and J by 4 bases, 9 bases remained unmatched. Germline V CDR1 and CDR2: DFQATT, SNEGSKA (reference sequence). The CDR3 DNA reads as TGCAGTGCTGGCGGGGACAGGCGGGGAGAGACCCAGTACTTC. Amino acid sequence: CSAGGDRRGETQYF.

The chain is built from TRBV11-2 and TRBJ2-3, with a possible D match to TRBD2 (6 bases). Trimming cost V 3 bases and J 8 bases, with 9 bases left between them. The CDR3 loop spans 12 amino acids. Germline V CDR1 and CDR2: SGHAT, FQNNGV. This CDR3 is CASSFYGGTQYF. CDR3 nucleotide sequence: TGTGCCAGCAGCTTTTACGGGGGTACGCAGTATTTT.

The V call is TRBV10-3, the J call TRBJ2-7, with 10 bases identical to TRBD1. There are 12 residues in the CDR3. V shed 9 bases, J shed 5 bases, and the junction held 4 bases outside the gene matches. Germline CDR1 and CDR2: ENHRY and SYGVKD. CDR3 coding DNA: TGTGCCATGGGACAGGGGCGGAACGAGCAGTACTTC. As protein: CAMGQGRNEQYF.

This chain uses TRBV20-1 with TRBJ2-3; D is uncertain. Germline V CDR1 and CDR2: DFQATT, SNEGSKA (reference sequence). This CDR3 is 11 amino acids long. CDR3 region: CSDPGTDTQYF. Here the CDR3 DNA reads TGCAGCGACCCGGGCACAGATACGCAGTATTTT.

J is TRBJ2-3 and V is TRBV7-2; 9 nucleotides match TRBD2. This CDR3 is built from 16 residues. J lost 0 bases, V lost 3 bases, and 4 bases had no gene match. The V gene's germline CDR1 is SGHTA and CDR2 FQGNSA. CDR3 protein: CASSLTSGLSTDTQYF. The CDR3 region has the DNA TGTGCCAGCAGCTTGACTAGCGGTCTTAGCACAGATACGCAGTATTTT.

This clonotype was seen repeatedly, ten times or more. This chain connects TRBV2 to TRBJ1-4; D unresolved. Trimming took 6 bases from V and 3 from J, leaving 14 bases between them. This CDR3 spans 15 amino acids. The germline V gene has CDR1 SNHLY and CDR2 FYNNEI. The CDR3 reads CASRDRVLPNEKLFF. CDR3 DNA: TGTGCCAGCAGGGATAGGGTCCTCCCTAATGAAAAACTGTTTTTT.

The gene calls are TRBV20-1 and TRBJ1-1, with a weak D call TRBD1 (5 bases). Germline V gene lookup returns CDR1 DFQATT and CDR2 SNEGSKA (reference sequence). V was cut by 0 bases and J by 1 base, with 12 bases left in between. This CDR3 comprises 15 residues. The CDR3 protein is CSARDLGRGNTEAFF. The CDR3 DNA reads as TGCAGTGCTAGAGATTTGGGACGGGGGAACACTGAAGCTTTCTTT.

As for this clonotype: A junction boundary mismatches the germline segment, possibly from a read error. The chain recombines TRBV20-1 with TRBJ1-6; 10 nucleotides match TRBD1. Germline values: CDR1 DFQATT, CDR2 SNEGSKA (reference sequence). The CDR3 runs 15 residues. DNA for the CDR3: TGCAGTGCTAGAGGGACAGGGGGGTATAATTCACTCCTCCACTTT. Protein: CSARGTGGYNSLLHF.

There are many counts of this clonotype. The rearrangement links TRBV28 to TRBJ2-5; no firm D call. Germline CDR1 MDHEN, CDR2 SYDVKM. V lost 9 bases and J 5 bases, leaving 19 bases between the germline ends. There are 14 residues in the CDR3. CDR3 bases: TGTGCCAGGGGCTTGGTAAAGCAAGGGGAGACCCAGTACTTC. Translated: CARGLVKQGETQYF.

This clonotype was counted many times. V gene TRBV24-1 combines with J gene TRBJ2-6, with TRBD1 identical over 9 bases. The V segment lost 3 bases and the J segment 3 bases; nucleotides outside the gene matches: 8. There are 18 residues in the CDR3. The germline V gene encodes CDR1 KGHDR and CDR2 SFDVKD. In nucleotides, the CDR3 is TGTGCCACCAGTGATCCAGGACAGGGGTTATATGGGGCCAACGTCCTGACTTTC. Protein sequence: CATSDPGQGLYGANVLTF.

The chain is built from TRBV27 and TRBJ2-1; D possibly corresponds to TRBD2 (6 bases). Deletions cut 2 bases from V and 6 bases from J, with 20 bases between. CDR3 size: 17 residues. CDR1 is MNHEY and CDR2 is SMNVEV in the germline V gene (reference sequence). The CDR3 loop is CASSLTGAVWFVNEQFF. CDR3 sequence (DNA): TGTGCCAGCAGTTTAACGGGAGCGGTTTGGTTTGTCAATGAGCAGTTCTTC.

This clonotype was picked up many times. The gene calls are TRBV20-1 and TRBJ1-2, with D maybe TRBD1 (5 bases). This CDR3 comprises 11 residues. From germline, CDR1 is DFQATT and CDR2 SNEGSKA (reference sequence). V was trimmed by 7 bases and J by 7 bases, leaving 13 bases between them. The CDR3: CSVEGNSGYTF. In DNA, the CDR3 is TGCAGTGTTGAGGGGAATTCTGGCTACACCTTC.

The chain employs TRBV19 and TRBJ1-1; no firm D call. The germline gives CDR1 LNHDA, CDR2 SQIVND (reference sequence). The CDR3 has 14 residues. V was shortened by 2 bases and J by 5 bases, with 12 bases between the two germline ends. CDR3 sequence: CASSISQAVTEAFF. The DNA for the CDR3 is TGTGCCAGTAGTATAAGCCAAGCAGTAACTGAAGCTTTCTTT. Supplemented by reference TRBV19 and TRBJ1-1, the full variable domain reads DGGITQSPKYLFRKEGQNVTLSCEQNLNHDAMYWYRQDPGQGLRLIYYSQIVNDFQKGDIAEGYSVSREKKESFPLTVTSAQKNPTAFYLCASSISQAVTEAFFGQGTRLTVV.

The chain couples TRBV27 to TRBJ1-1, with D maybe TRBD1 (5 bases). This CDR3 contains 15 residues. Germline V lookup: CDR1 MNHEY, CDR2 SMNVEV (reference sequence). V was pared by 3 bases and J by 3 bases, with 14 bases between. CDR3 sequence (DNA): TGTGCCAGCAGTTTCCAGGGCCCCCAAGACACTGAAGCTTTCTTT. This translates into CASSFQGPQDTEAFF.

CDR3 residues: CASSWTGSSYEQYF. The DNA for the CDR3 is TGTGCCAGCAGCTGGACAGGCAGCTCCTACGAGCAGTACTTC. The chain combines TRBV3-1 with TRBJ2-7; 7 bases match TRBD1. Per the germline V gene, CDR1 is LGHDT and CDR2 is YNNKEL (reference sequence). J lost 0 bases, V lost 5 bases, and 4 bases had no gene match. The CDR3 length is 14 residues.

This clonotype came up many times. The genes are TRBV7-3 and TRBJ2-6, with D possibly matching TRBD1 (5 bases). V dropped 1 base and J dropped 0 bases, with 13 bases sitting between them. Germline assignment: CDR1 SGHTA and CDR2 FQGTGA. This CDR3 region has 18 residues. DNA for the CDR3: TGTGCCAGCAGCTTAAACCCGTCAGGGTTCTCTGGGGCCAACGTCCTGACTTTC. It codes for CASSLNPSGFSGANVLTF.

This clonotype came up a few times. The V call is TRBV15, the J call TRBJ2-1; TRBD1 agrees at 12 bases. V lost 1 base, J lost 9 bases, and 7 bases stayed unmatched. Germline V gene sequence: CDR1 LNHNV, CDR2 YYDKDF (reference sequence). The CDR3 is made up of 16 amino acids. The CDR3 nucleotides are TGTGCCACCAGCAGAGGCAGGGGACAGGGGGCTCGTGAGCAGTTCTTC. It codes for CATSRGRGQGAREQFF.